This TCR beta chain is from a study of T cell responses to AZD1222 COVID-19 vaccine. Broader study findings: As reported, nearly half of all spike-specific TCRs target variant regions that are unmutated. There were mostly white British donors and more females than males, and clonal diversity was possibly underestimated. Among vaccine-associated CD4 TCRs, coverage spanned spike, with dominance at 160-218 and 743-854.

The ends were cut back, 2 bases at V and 7 bases at J, with 8 bases in the middle. The length of the CDR3 is 11 residues. In germline, CDR1 is GTSNPN, CDR2 SVGIG (reference sequence). Profiled with immunoSEQ multiplex PCR; TCRdb holds only in-frame clones, not every one. The sample has approximately 140,000 clones; about nine tenths are singletons. Concerning this clone: The antigen is not known.

The rearrangement uses TRBV30 and TRBJ1-1; D may be TRBD1 (5 bases). The sequencing here drew on peripheral blood, taken 28 days after the second AZD1222 dose. This TCR was recovered from an adult who received the AZD1222 COVID-19 vaccine. CDR3 bases: TGTGCCTGGAGTTCACAGGTTGAAGCTTTCTTT. It yields the protein CAWSSQVEAFF.